This is a list of T cell receptor beta chains from one sample in a study of post-analysis software for immune sequencing data. Each CDR3 protein is one row after TCRdb ran MiXCR on the PCR reads. The sample consists of about 160,000 distinct CDR3 sequences, around 36% of them appearing once. The source was blood, collected after autologous hematopoietic stem cell transplantation. Receptors were obtained from a girl aged 10 to 17 with multiple sclerosis. CDR3s include the opening cysteine and the closing phenylalanine or tryptophan. A D gene is named only where the DNA matches it firmly. The size field is filled for only some rows; it gives once, few, many or a size class.

clone size: few
V gene: TRBV20-1
D gene: TRBD2
J gene: TRBJ2-1
CDR3 DNA: TGCAGCCTCACGGCGACTAGCGGGTCGAGGGGTGAGCAGTTCTTC
CDR3 protein: CSLTATSGSRGEQFF

clone size: NA
V gene: TRBV3-1
D gene: NA
J gene: TRBJ1-1
CDR3 DNA: TGTGCCAGCAGCCAAGTTCTTGGGGCTGAAGCTTTCTTT
CDR3 protein: CASSQVLGAEAFF

clone size: NA
V gene: TRBV20-1
D gene: TRBD1
J gene: TRBJ1-2
CDR3 DNA: TGCAGTGCTAGCTACAGGGGCCAGTATGGCTACACCTTC
CDR3 protein: CSASYRGQYGYTF

clone size: NA
V gene: TRBV28
D gene: TRBD2
J gene: TRBJ2-7
CDR3 DNA: TGTGCCAGCAGTTTATTAGGGACTAGCGGCTCCTACGAGCAGTACTTC
CDR3 protein: CASSLLGTSGSYEQYF

clone size: once
V gene: TRBV20-1
D gene: TRBD1
J gene: TRBJ1-2
CDR3 DNA: TGCAGTGCTAGAGATGCAGGGGGGAATGGCTACACCTTC
CDR3 protein: CSARDAGGNGYTF

clone size: NA
V gene: TRBV7-8
D gene: TRBD2
J gene: TRBJ2-1
CDR3 DNA: TGTGCCAGCAGCCCACACCCCGGAGTAGCGGGGGGCTACAATGAGCAGTTCTTC
CDR3 protein: CASSPHPGVAGGYNEQFF

clone size: NA
V gene: TRBV5-1
D gene: NA
J gene: TRBJ1-4
CDR3 DNA: TGCGCCAGCAGCTGGGCAGCAACTAATGAAAAACTGTTTTTT
CDR3 protein: CASSWAATNEKLFF

clone size: NA
V gene: TRBV5-1
D gene: NA
J gene: TRBJ1-1
CDR3 DNA: TGCGCCAGCAGCGACGGGACGGCAAACACTGAAGCTTTCTTT
CDR3 protein: CASSDGTANTEAFF

clone size: many
V gene: TRBV3-1
D gene: NA
J gene: TRBJ2-6
CDR3 DNA: TGTGCCAGCGGTCCTGGGGCCAACGTCCTGACTTTC
CDR3 protein: CASGPGANVLTF

clone size: few
V gene: TRBV29-1
D gene: NA
J gene: TRBJ1-2
CDR3 DNA: TGCAGCGTGGAGACTACAGAGCCCACTAACTATGGCTACACCTTC
CDR3 protein: CSVETTEPTNYGYTF

clone size: NA
V gene: TRBV28
D gene: NA
J gene: TRBJ1-6
CDR3 DNA: TGTGCCAGCAGTTTCGGCCGGCCGAATTTCAATTCACCCCTCCACTTT
CDR3 protein: CASSFGRPNFNSPLHF

clone size: NA
V gene: TRBV27
D gene: NA
J gene: TRBJ2-3
CDR3 DNA: TGTGCCAGCAGTTTATGGAGTACTGCTAGCACAGATACGCAGTATTTT
CDR3 protein: CASSLWSTASTDTQYF

clone size: few
V gene: TRBV10-2
D gene: TRBD2
J gene: TRBJ2-7
CDR3 DNA: TGCGCCAGCAGTGAGATGATAGCGGGAGACCCAACCTACGAGCAGTACTTC
CDR3 protein: CASSEMIAGDPTYEQYF

clone size: few
V gene: TRBV4-2
D gene: TRBD2
J gene: TRBJ2-5
CDR3 DNA: TGTGCCAGCAGCCAAGAGCGGGAGTGGGCCTACAATGAGCAGTACTTC
CDR3 protein: CASSQEREWAYNEQYF

clone size: NA
V gene: TRBV6-6
D gene: NA
J gene: TRBJ2-7
CDR3 DNA: TGTGCCAGCAGCCGCACTACCCTGAGCTCCTACGAGCAGTACTTC
CDR3 protein: CASSRTTLSSYEQYF

clone size: NA
V gene: TRBV24-1
D gene: NA
J gene: TRBJ2-3
CDR3 DNA: TGTGCCACCAGTGAAGGGGGGACTAGCACAGATACGCAGTATTTT
CDR3 protein: CATSEGGTSTDTQYF

clone size: NA
V gene: TRBV11-2
D gene: TRBD2
J gene: TRBJ2-5
CDR3 DNA: TGTGCCAGCAGTGGGACTAGAGAGACCCAGTACTTC
CDR3 protein: CASSGTRETQYF

clone size: NA
V gene: TRBV20-1
D gene: NA
J gene: TRBJ2-2
CDR3 DNA: TGCAGTGCTCCATTGGCGGGACGGAGACACACCGGGGAGCTGTTTTTT
CDR3 protein: CSAPLAGRRHTGELFF

clone size: NA
V gene: TRBV7-9
D gene: NA
J gene: TRBJ2-1
CDR3 DNA: TGTGCCAGCAGCCTTACAGCGTATGAGCAGTTCTTC
CDR3 protein: CASSLTAYEQFF

clone size: NA
V gene: TRBV27
D gene: NA
J gene: TRBJ1-5
CDR3 DNA: TGTACCAGCAGCCCGGAAGGAGGGCCCGGTAACAGCAATCAGCCCCAGCATTTT
CDR3 protein: CTSSPEGGPGNSNQPQHF

clone size: few
V gene: TRBV27
D gene: NA
J gene: TRBJ2-1
CDR3 DNA: TGTGCCAGCAGCCAGCACCCTCTCGGATACAATGAGCAGTTCTTC
CDR3 protein: CASSQHPLGYNEQFF

clone size: NA
V gene: TRBV7-2
D gene: NA
J gene: TRBJ2-3
CDR3 DNA: TGTGCCAGCAGCTTGACAATCACAGGAACAGATACGCAGTATTTT
CDR3 protein: CASSLTITGTDTQYF

clone size: NA
V gene: TRBV28
D gene: NA
J gene: TRBJ2-7
CDR3 DNA: TGTGCCAGCGGTGCGGCAAACGAGCAGTACTTC
CDR3 protein: CASGAANEQYF

clone size: few
V gene: TRBV11-3
D gene: NA
J gene: TRBJ1-1
CDR3 DNA: TGTGCCAGCAGCTTCTCTCCCCGGGGGGAGGCTTTCTTT
CDR3 protein: CASSFSPRGEAFF

clone size: NA
V gene: TRBV7-9
D gene: TRBD2
J gene: TRBJ2-7
CDR3 DNA: TGTGCCAGCAGCTGGACTAGCGGGAGTGTAGACGAGCAGTACTTC
CDR3 protein: CASSWTSGSVDEQYF

clone size: NA
V gene: TRBV7-9
D gene: TRBD1
J gene: TRBJ2-7
CDR3 DNA: TGTGCCAGCAGCTTAGGTCTTCCGGGACAGGCCTACGAGCAGTACTTC
CDR3 protein: CASSLGLPGQAYEQYF

clone size: NA
V gene: TRBV7-9
D gene: NA
J gene: TRBJ2-3
CDR3 DNA: TGTGCCAGCAGCTTAAGGCGAAACACAGATACGCAGTATTTT
CDR3 protein: CASSLRRNTDTQYF

clone size: NA
V gene: TRBV15
D gene: TRBD2
J gene: TRBJ2-5
CDR3 DNA: TGTGCCACCAGCCTTAGCGGGAGTAAGACCCAGTACTTC
CDR3 protein: CATSLSGSKTQYF

clone size: NA
V gene: TRBV5-1
D gene: NA
J gene: TRBJ2-7
CDR3 DNA: TGCGCCAGCAGCCCGGCGGCAACCTCCTACGAGCAGTACTTC
CDR3 protein: CASSPAATSYEQYF

clone size: few
V gene: TRBV5-6
D gene: NA
J gene: TRBJ2-7
CDR3 DNA: TGTGCCCGCAGCTTGGACTACGAGCAGTACTTC
CDR3 protein: CARSLDYEQYF

clone size: NA
V gene: TRBV20-1
D gene: NA
J gene: TRBJ2-1
CDR3 DNA: TGCAGTGCTAGAGGGGGGTTCTACAATGAGCAGTTCTTC
CDR3 protein: CSARGGFYNEQFF

clone size: few
V gene: TRBV28
D gene: TRBD2
J gene: TRBJ2-3
CDR3 DNA: TGTGCCAGCAGTTCTCCCGGTTCGACTAGCGGATTTAGCACAGATACGCAGTATTTT
CDR3 protein: CASSSPGSTSGFSTDTQYF